This T cell receptor (beta chain) was captured by sequencing in a study of blood T cell repertoires in COVID-19. For the study at large: Sample material is recorded as cDNA or gDNA derived from T cells, B-cell-depleted T cells, or PBMCs.

Per the original methods: Quantification of nucleated cells was approximated via reference gene primer amplification. Libraries were prepared by immunoSEQ multiplex PCR; TCRdb keeps only in-frame clonotypes and omits some of them. The V and J calls and clone size were taken over from that table, and D and trimming were inferred from the DNA. This table has approximately 360,000 clones, roughly four fifths appearing once. In terms of age and location, participants ranged from roughly 18 to 100 years and lived in about 25 US areas. Cohort placement rested on clinical history that participants reported themselves. The CDR3 is 15 amino acids. The V and J ends lost 2 bases and 7 bases respectively, with 17 bases between them. Germline CDR1 and CDR2: MDHEN and SYDVKM.

The source is a woman in her 50s who had recovered from COVID-19. The gene calls are TRBV28 and TRBJ1-2, with D perhaps matching TRBD1 (5 bases). The sample consisted of PBMCs or T cells enriched from blood (not recorded which). The CDR3 spells CASSLEAPTQGGYTF. For the CDR3, the DNA is TGTGCCAGCAGTTTAGAGGCCCCTACCCAGGGTGGCTACACCTTC.